This TCR beta chain was captured in a study of OX40 agonist ivuxolimab in advanced cancers. Background on the study: Patients with prior anti-PD-1, anti-PD-L1 or anti-CTLA-4 therapy were eligible; roughly 40% had some. The study, taken as a whole, reports: Compared with CD4+, CD8+ T cells on average had more expanded clones. The study did not work out the antigen specificity of the expanded peripheral T cells.

The repertoire was sequenced with immunoSEQ multiplex PCR; TCRdb's copy has only in-frame clones and lacks some. The sample yields 99,000 or so clones, about 80% seen once. Points on this clone: Its antigen is unknown.

CDR3 length: 18 residues. Germline V CDR1 and CDR2: MNHNS, SASEGT. V shed 0 bases, J shed 6 bases, and the junction held 9 bases outside the gene matches. Any history of autoimmune disease or systemic immunosuppression disqualified patients. V and J are TRBV6-1 and TRBJ1-6; 9 positions agree with TRBD1. This receptor was identified in an adult with an advanced solid tumor such as melanoma, head and neck, liver or kidney cancer. Sequenced material: CD4+ or CD8+ T cells sorted from blood, taken in a trial of the OX40 agonist ivuxolimab. CDR3 DNA sequence: TGTGCCAGCAGTGAAGCGCTTCGGACAGGGGTTTCTAATTCACCCCTCCACTTT. Encoded protein: CASSEALRTGVSNSPLHF.